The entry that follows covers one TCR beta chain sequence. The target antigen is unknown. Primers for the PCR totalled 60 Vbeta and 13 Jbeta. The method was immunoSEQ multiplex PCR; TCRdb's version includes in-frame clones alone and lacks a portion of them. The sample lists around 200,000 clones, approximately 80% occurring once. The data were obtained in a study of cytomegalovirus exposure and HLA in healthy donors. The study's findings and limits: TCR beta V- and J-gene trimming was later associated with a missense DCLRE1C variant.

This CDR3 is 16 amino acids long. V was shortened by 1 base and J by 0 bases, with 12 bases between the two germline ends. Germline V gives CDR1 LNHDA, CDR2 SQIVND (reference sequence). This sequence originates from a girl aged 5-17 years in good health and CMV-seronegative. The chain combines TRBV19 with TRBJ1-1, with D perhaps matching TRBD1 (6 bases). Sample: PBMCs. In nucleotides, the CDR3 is TGTGCCAGTAGTATAGGGGGCAGGGACATGAACACTGAAGCTTTCTTT. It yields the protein CASSIGGRDMNTEAFF.